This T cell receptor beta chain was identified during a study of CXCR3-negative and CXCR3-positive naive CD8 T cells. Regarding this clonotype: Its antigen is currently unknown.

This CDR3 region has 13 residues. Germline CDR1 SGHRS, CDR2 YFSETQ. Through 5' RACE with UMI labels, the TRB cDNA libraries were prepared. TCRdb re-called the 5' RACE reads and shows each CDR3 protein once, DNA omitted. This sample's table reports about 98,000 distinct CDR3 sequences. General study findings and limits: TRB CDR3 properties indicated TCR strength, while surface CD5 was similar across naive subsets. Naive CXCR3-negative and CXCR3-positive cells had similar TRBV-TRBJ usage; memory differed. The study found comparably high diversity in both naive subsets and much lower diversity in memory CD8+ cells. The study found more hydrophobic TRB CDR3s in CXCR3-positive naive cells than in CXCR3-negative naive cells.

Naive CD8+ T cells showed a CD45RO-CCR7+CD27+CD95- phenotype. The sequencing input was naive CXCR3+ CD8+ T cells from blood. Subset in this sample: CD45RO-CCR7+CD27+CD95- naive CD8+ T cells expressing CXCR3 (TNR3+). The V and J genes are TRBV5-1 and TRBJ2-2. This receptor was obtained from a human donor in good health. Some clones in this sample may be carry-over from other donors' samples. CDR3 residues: CASSPMNTGELFF.